The rows below give T cell receptor beta chains drawn from one sample of a study of radiation and T cells in renal cell carcinoma. Libraries were prepared by immunoSEQ multiplex PCR; TCRdb keeps only in-frame clonotypes and omits some of them. Among roughly 130,000 clones listed, around 90% were seen once. Sequenced material: blood, taken from a patient whose treatment included radiotherapy and nephrectomy. All receptors come from an older woman with renal cell carcinoma. Both conserved end residues are part of each CDR3. D genes are given only for firm matches. Rows may omit the clone size; those that give it use once, few, many or a size class.

J: TRBJ2-7
size: once
V: TRBV20-1
D: .
DNA: TGCAGCCTCACGGGGGCCAACGAGCAGTACTTC
CDR3: CSLTGANEQYF

J: TRBJ2-2
size: .
V: TRBV11-1
D: TRBD2
DNA: TGTGCCAGCAACGAGCCGGGACTAGCGGGGGCCGGGGAGCTGTTTTTT
CDR3: CASNEPGLAGAGELFF

J: TRBJ2-1
size: .
V: TRBV5-4
D: TRBD2
DNA: TGTGCCAGCAGCCCCGGGACTAGCGGGTCGAGCTCCTACAATGAGCAGTTCTTC
CDR3: CASSPGTSGSSSYNEQFF

J: TRBJ1-1
size: .
V: TRBV5-4
D: TRBD1
DNA: TGTGCCAGCAGCCCGGGACAGGGATTGAACACTGAAGCTTTCTTT
CDR3: CASSPGQGLNTEAFF

J: TRBJ2-2
size: .
V: TRBV7-9
D: .
DNA: TGTGCCAGCAGCGATACTAAGAACACCGGGGAGCTGTTTTTT
CDR3: CASSDTKNTGELFF

J: TRBJ1-4
size: .
V: TRBV14
D: .
DNA: TGTGCCAGCAGCCGACCTCTGGCCGAGGGCGAAAAACTGTTTTTT
CDR3: CASSRPLAEGEKLFF

J: TRBJ2-7
size: .
V: TRBV6-6
D: .
DNA: TGTGCCAGCAGTTACGGGGACACCACCTACGAGCAGTACTTC
CDR3: CASSYGDTTYEQYF

J: TRBJ2-7
size: .
V: TRBV7-7
D: TRBD1
DNA: TGTGCTAGCAGCCCCGGGACAGGAAGCTCCTACGAGCAGTACTTC
CDR3: CASSPGTGSSYEQYF

J: TRBJ2-3
size: .
V: TRBV5-1
D: TRBD1
DNA: TGCGCCAGCAGCGCACAGGGGAGTCCGAGCACAGATACGCAGTATTTT
CDR3: CASSAQGSPSTDTQYF

J: TRBJ2-5
size: .
V: TRBV19
D: .
DNA: TGTGCCAGTAGTATTTCGGCAGGCGGAGAGACCCAGTACTTC
CDR3: CASSISAGGETQYF

J: TRBJ1-5
size: .
V: TRBV6-6
D: .
DNA: TGTGCCAGCATGCGGGACAACAATCAGCCCCAGCATTTT
CDR3: CASMRDNNQPQHF

J: TRBJ2-7
size: few
V: TRBV11-3
D: .
DNA: TGTGCCAGCAGCTTAGCATCCGGGACGGTGAGCTACGAGCAGTACTTC
CDR3: CASSLASGTVSYEQYF

J: TRBJ1-2
size: .
V: TRBV10-3
D: TRBD1
DNA: TGTGCCATCAGCCTCTTACAGGGGGCCTCGGCTGGCTACACCTTC
CDR3: CAISLLQGASAGYTF

J: TRBJ1-4
size: .
V: TRBV9
D: .
DNA: TGTGCCAGCAGCGCCAGGGATTATGAAAAACTGTTTTTT
CDR3: CASSARDYEKLFF

J: TRBJ1-2
size: .
V: TRBV5-1
D: .
DNA: TGCGCCAGCCTCGGCGGGGGAGCCAGTAACTATGGCTACACCTTC
CDR3: CASLGGGASNYGYTF

J: TRBJ2-1
size: .
V: TRBV7-8
D: TRBD2
DNA: TGTGCCAGCAGCTTTTGGACTAGCGCGGACAATGAGCAGTTCTTC
CDR3: CASSFWTSADNEQFF

J: TRBJ1-1
size: .
V: TRBV5-4
D: .
DNA: TGTGCCAGCAGCCGGACAGCAGGGATGGTTGACACTGAAGCTTTCTTT
CDR3: CASSRTAGMVDTEAFF

J: TRBJ1-2
size: once
V: TRBV9
D: TRBD1
DNA: TGTGCCAGCAGCGTGGGAAGGGGGCTTGATTATGGCTACACCTTC
CDR3: CASSVGRGLDYGYTF

J: TRBJ2-7
size: .
V: TRBV4-1
D: .
DNA: TGCGCCAGCAGCCAAGCAGACTCTTCCCACTACGAGCAGTACTTC
CDR3: CASSQADSSHYEQYF

J: TRBJ1-3
size: .
V: TRBV7-2
D: .
DNA: TGTGCCAGCAGCTTAGCGTGGGAAAACACCATATATTTT
CDR3: CASSLAWENTIYF

J: TRBJ2-7
size: .
V: TRBV7-2
D: .
DNA: TGTGCCAGCACCCCGGGATTTGGGGAGCAGTACTTC
CDR3: CASTPGFGEQYF

J: TRBJ2-7
size: .
V: TRBV5-5
D: TRBD2
DNA: TGTGCCAGCCGACCGGGACTAGCGGTATACGAGCAGTACTTC
CDR3: CASRPGLAVYEQYF

J: TRBJ2-1
size: few
V: TRBV20-1
D: .
DNA: TGCAGTACTCGGTCCTACAATGAGCAGTTCTTC
CDR3: CSTRSYNEQFF

J: TRBJ1-5
size: .
V: TRBV4-3
D: .
DNA: TGCGCCAGCAGCCAAGGGCTGGCCGGAGTGCAGCCCCAGCATTTT
CDR3: CASSQGLAGVQPQHF

J: TRBJ1-3
size: .
V: TRBV7-2
D: .
DNA: TGTGCCAGCAGCTTACCAGGGAAGGCTGGAAACACCATATATTTT
CDR3: CASSLPGKAGNTIYF

J: TRBJ1-2
size: .
V: TRBV5-6
D: .
DNA: TGTGCCAGCAGCTTACAAGGACAGATCTATGGCTACACCTTC
CDR3: CASSLQGQIYGYTF

J: TRBJ1-1
size: .
V: TRBV29-1
D: .
DNA: TGCAGCGTATTCGGTGGCTTGAACACTGAAGCTTTCTTT
CDR3: CSVFGGLNTEAFF

J: TRBJ1-1
size: .
V: TRBV18
D: .
DNA: TGTGCCAGCTCACTCGGGACACTGAACACTGAAGCTTTCTTT
CDR3: CASSLGTLNTEAFF

J: TRBJ2-3
size: .
V: TRBV7-2
D: TRBD2
DNA: TGTGCCAGCAGCTTGGGATCGGGACTAGCGGGGGGGCCGGGAGATACGCAGTATTTT
CDR3: CASSLGSGLAGGPGDTQYF

J: TRBJ2-3
size: .
V: TRBV29-1
D: .
DNA: TGCAGCGTTGAAGTTGAGTGGAGCACAGATACGCAGTATTTT
CDR3: CSVEVEWSTDTQYF

J: TRBJ2-1
size: once
V: TRBV9
D: TRBD2
DNA: TGTGCCAGCACCACCGAGGGCGGGGACTATCAAGAGCAGTTCTTC
CDR3: CASTTEGGDYQEQFF

J: TRBJ2-1
size: .
V: TRBV19
D: .
DNA: TGTGCCAGTAGTAGGGGACTCCCTGAGAATGAGCAGTTCTTC
CDR3: CASSRGLPENEQFF

J: TRBJ1-2
size: .
V: TRBV5-4
D: .
DNA: TGTGCCAGCAGCTCTCGGACGCTAGCAGGCTACACCTTC
CDR3: CASSSRTLAGYTF

J: TRBJ1-2
size: .
V: TRBV6-5
D: .
DNA: TGTGCCAGCAGACCCTCGACGGACGTCTATGGCTACACCTTC
CDR3: CASRPSTDVYGYTF

J: TRBJ1-6
size: .
V: TRBV7-3
D: .
DNA: TGTGCCAGCAGCTTAACGGAATTCGTGGGTTCACCCCTCCACTTT
CDR3: CASSLTEFVGSPLHF

J: TRBJ2-1
size: .
V: TRBV6-5
D: .
DNA: TGTGCCAGCATGGGGGGGGGCGTCTCCTACAATGAGCAGTTCTTC
CDR3: CASMGGGVSYNEQFF

J: TRBJ1-1
size: .
V: TRBV6-1
D: TRBD1
DNA: TGTGCCAGCAGTCAAGGGACAGGGTCTGAAGCTTTCTTT
CDR3: CASSQGTGSEAFF

J: TRBJ1-4
size: .
V: TRBV6-6
D: TRBD1
DNA: TGTGCCAGCAGCGGCCGGGACAGGGGTGAGGAAAAACTGTTTTTT
CDR3: CASSGRDRGEEKLFF

J: TRBJ2-3
size: .
V: TRBV5-4
D: TRBD2
DNA: TGTGCCAGCAGCTTTAGCGGGGGGCGCACAGATACGCAGTATTTT
CDR3: CASSFSGGRTDTQYF

J: TRBJ1-1
size: few
V: TRBV5-6
D: .
DNA: TGTGCCAGCAGCTCGAGCCGAACGATGAACACTGAAGCTTTCTTT
CDR3: CASSSSRTMNTEAFF

J: TRBJ2-7
size: .
V: TRBV18
D: TRBD2
DNA: TGTGCCAGCTCACCGGGCGGGGGGGCCTACGAGCAGTACTTC
CDR3: CASSPGGGAYEQYF

J: TRBJ2-2
size: .
V: TRBV7-2
D: .
DNA: TGTGCCAGCAGCCCCCGGTGGGGGAACACCGGGGAGCTGTTTTTT
CDR3: CASSPRWGNTGELFF